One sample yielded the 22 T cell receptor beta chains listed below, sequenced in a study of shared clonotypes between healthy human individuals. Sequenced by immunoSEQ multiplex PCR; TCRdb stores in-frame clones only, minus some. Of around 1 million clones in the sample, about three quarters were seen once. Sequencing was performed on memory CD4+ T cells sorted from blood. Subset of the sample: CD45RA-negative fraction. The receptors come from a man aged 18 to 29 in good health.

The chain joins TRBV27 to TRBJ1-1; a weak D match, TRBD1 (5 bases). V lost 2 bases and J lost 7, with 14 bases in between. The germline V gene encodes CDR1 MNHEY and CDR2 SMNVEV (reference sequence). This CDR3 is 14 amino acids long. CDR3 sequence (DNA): TGTGCCAGCAGTTTAAAGGGGACCGGCTTTGAAGCTTTCTTT. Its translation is CASSLKGTGFEAFF.

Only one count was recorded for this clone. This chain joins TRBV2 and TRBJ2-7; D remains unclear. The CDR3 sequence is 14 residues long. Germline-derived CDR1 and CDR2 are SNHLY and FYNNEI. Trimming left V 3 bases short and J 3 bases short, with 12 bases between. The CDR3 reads CASSDQVGIYEQYF. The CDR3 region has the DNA TGTGCCAGCAGTGATCAGGTCGGCATCTACGAGCAGTACTTC. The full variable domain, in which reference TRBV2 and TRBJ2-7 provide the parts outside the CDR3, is EPEVTQTPSHQVTQMGQEVILRCVPISNHLYFYWYRQILGQKVEFLVSFYNNEISEKSEIFDDQFSVERPDGSNFTLKIRSTKLEDSAMYFCASSDQVGIYEQYFGPGTRLTVT.

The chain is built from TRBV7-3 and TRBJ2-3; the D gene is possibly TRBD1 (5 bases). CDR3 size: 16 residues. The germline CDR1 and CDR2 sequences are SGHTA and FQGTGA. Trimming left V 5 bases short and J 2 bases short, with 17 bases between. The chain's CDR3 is CASSLLGRTSTDTQYF. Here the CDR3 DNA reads TGTGCCAGCAGCCTCCTGGGGCGGACCTCCACAGATACGCAGTATTTT.

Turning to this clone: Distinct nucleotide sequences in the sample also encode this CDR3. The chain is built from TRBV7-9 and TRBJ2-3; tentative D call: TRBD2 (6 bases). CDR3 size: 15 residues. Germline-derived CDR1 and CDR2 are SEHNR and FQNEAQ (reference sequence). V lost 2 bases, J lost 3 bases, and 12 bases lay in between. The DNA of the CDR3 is TGTGCCAGCAGCTTAAATTCGGGGGTAACAGATACGCAGTATTTT. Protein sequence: CASSLNSGVTDTQYF.

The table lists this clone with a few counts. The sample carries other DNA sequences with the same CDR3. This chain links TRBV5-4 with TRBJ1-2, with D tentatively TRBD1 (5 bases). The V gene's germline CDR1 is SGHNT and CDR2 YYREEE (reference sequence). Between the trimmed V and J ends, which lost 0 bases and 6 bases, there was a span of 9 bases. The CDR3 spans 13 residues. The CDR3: CASSLGRGDGYTF. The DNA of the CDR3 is TGTGCCAGCAGCTTGGGGAGAGGGGATGGCTACACCTTC.

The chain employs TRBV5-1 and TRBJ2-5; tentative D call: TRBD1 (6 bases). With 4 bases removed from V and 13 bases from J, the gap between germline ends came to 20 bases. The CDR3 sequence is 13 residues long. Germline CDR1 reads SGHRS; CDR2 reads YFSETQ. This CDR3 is CASSQEGTPQRYF. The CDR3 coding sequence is TGCGCCAGCAGCCAGGAAGGGACACCGCAGAGGTACTTC. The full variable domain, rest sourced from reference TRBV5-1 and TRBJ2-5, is KAGVTQTPRYLIKTRGQQVTLSCSPISGHRSVSWYQQTPGQGLQFLFEYFSETQRNKGNFPGRFSGRQFSNSRSEMNVSTLELGDSALYLCASSQEGTPQRYFGPGTRLLVL.

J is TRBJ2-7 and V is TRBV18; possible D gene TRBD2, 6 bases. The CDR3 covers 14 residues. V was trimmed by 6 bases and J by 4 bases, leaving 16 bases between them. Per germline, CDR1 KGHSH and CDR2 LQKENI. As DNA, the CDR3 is TGTGCCAGCTCCCTTACCGGGACTTCTTACGAGCAGTACTTC. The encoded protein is CASSLTGTSYEQYF.

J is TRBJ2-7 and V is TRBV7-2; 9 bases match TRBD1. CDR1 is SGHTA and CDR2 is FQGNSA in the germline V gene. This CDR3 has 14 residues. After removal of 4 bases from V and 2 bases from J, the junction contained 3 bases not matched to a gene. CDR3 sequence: CASSSDRGAYEQYF. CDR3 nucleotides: TGTGCCAGCAGCTCCGACAGGGGGGCCTACGAGCAGTACTTC.

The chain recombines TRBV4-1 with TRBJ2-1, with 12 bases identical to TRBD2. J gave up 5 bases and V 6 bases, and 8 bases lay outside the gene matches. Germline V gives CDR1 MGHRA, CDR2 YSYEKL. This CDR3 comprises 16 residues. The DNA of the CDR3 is TGCGCCAGCAGTATCCCTAGCGGGAGGGCCAACAATGAGCAGTTCTTC. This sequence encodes CASSIPSGRANNEQFF.

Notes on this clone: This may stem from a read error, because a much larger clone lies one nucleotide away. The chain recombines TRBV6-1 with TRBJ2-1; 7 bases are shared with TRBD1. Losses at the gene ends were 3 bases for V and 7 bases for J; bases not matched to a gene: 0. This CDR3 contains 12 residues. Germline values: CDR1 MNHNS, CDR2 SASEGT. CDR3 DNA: TGTGCCAGCAGTGAGACAGGGAATGAGCAGTTCTTC. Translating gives CASSETGNEQFF.

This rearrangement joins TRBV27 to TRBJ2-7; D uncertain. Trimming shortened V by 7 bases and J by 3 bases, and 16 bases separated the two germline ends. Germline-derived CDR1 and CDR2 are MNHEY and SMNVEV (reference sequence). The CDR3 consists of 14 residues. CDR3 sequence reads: CASNPPGKGYEQYF. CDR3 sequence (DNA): TGTGCCAGCAACCCACCTGGGAAGGGCTACGAGCAGTACTTC.

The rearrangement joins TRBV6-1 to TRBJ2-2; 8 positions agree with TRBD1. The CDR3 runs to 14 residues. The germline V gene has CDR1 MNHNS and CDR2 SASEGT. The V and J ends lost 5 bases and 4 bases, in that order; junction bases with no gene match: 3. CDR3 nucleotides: TGTGCCAGCAGTCCAACAGGGGGCACCGGGGAGCTGTTTTTT. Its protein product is CASSPTGGTGELFF.

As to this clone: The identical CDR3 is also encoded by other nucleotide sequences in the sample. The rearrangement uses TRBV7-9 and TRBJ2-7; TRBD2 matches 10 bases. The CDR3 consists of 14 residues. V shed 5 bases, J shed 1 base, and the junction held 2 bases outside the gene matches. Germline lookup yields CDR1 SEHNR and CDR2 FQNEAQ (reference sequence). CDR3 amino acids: CASSRTSGSYEQYF. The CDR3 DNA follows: TGTGCCAGCAGCCGGACTAGCGGTTCCTACGAGCAGTACTTC.

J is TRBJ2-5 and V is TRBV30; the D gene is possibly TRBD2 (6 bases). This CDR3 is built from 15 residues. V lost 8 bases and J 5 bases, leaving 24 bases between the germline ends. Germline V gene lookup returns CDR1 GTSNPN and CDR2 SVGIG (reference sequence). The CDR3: CARSTPTDGGETQYF. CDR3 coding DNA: TGTGCCCGCTCCACCCCCACAGATGGGGGGGAGACCCAGTACTTC.

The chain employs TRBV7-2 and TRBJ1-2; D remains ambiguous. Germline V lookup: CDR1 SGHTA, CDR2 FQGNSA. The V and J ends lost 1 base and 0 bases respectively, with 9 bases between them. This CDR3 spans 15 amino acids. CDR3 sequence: CASSLDGFSNYGYTF. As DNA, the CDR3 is TGTGCCAGCAGCTTAGACGGATTTTCTAACTATGGCTACACCTTC.

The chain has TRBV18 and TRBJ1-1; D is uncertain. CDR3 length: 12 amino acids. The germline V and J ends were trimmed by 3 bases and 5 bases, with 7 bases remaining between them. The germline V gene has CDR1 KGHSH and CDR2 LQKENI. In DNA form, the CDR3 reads TGTGCCAGCTCACCGGAGTCAACTGAAGCTTTCTTT. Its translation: CASSPESTEAFF.

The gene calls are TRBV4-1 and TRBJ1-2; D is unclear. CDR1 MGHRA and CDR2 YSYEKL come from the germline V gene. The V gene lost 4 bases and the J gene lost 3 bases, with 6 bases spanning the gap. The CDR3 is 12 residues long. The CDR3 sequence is CASSLVYYGYTF. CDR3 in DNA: TGCGCCAGCAGCCTGGTGTACTATGGCTACACCTTC.

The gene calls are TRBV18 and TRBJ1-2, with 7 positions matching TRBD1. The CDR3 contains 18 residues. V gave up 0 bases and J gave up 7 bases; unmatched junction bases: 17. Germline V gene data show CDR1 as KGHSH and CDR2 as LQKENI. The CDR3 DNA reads TGTGCCAGCTCACCACCTCACGTCCGACAGGGAATTTATTCTGGCTACACCTTC. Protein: CASSPPHVRQGIYSGYTF.

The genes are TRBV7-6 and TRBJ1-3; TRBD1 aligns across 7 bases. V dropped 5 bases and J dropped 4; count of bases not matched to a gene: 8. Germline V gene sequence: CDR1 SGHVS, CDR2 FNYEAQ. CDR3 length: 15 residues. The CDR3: CASSPYRGPGNTIYF. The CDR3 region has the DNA TGTGCCAGCAGCCCCTACAGGGGCCCCGGAAACACCATATATTTT.

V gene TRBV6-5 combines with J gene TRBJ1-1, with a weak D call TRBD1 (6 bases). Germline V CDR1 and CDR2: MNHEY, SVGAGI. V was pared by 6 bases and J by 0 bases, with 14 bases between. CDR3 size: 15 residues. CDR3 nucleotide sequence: TGTGCCAGCAGGGGGGCCCAAAACATGAACACTGAAGCTTTCTTT. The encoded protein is CASRGAQNMNTEAFF.

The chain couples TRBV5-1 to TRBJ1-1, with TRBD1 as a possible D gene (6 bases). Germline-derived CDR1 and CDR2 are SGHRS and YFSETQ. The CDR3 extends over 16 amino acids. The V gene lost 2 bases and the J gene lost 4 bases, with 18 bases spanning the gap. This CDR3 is CASSLGRGPSGTEAFF. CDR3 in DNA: TGCGCCAGCAGCTTAGGCAGGGGCCCCTCTGGCACTGAAGCTTTCTTT.

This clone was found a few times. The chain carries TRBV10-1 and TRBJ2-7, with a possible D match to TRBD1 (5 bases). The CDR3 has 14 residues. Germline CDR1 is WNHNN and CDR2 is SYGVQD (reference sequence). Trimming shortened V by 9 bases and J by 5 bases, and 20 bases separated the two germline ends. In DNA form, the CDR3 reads TGCGCCAGACCCCGGGCTGGGCAGGGCCACGAGCAGTACTTC. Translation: CARPRAGQGHEQYF.